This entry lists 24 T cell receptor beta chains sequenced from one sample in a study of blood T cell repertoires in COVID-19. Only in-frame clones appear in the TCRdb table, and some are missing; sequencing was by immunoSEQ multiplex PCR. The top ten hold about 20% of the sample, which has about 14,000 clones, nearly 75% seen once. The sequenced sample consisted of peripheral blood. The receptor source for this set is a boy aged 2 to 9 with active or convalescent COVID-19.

The CDR3 region has the DNA TGTGCCAGCAGTTCAATCACAGGGGTGGGTAATTCACCCCTCCACTTT. It encodes CASSSITGVGNSPLHF. The chain uses TRBV28 and TRBJ1-6; 7 nucleotides align to TRBD1. This CDR3 is built from 16 residues. Germline loops: CDR1 MDHEN, CDR2 SYDVKM. V trimming: 4 bases; J trimming: 6 bases; junction bases outside the gene matches: 9.

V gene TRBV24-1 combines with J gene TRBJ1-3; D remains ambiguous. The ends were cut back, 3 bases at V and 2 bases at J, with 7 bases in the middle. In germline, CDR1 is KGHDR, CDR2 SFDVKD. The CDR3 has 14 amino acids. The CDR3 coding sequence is TGTGCCACCAGTGATCCTAGAACTGGAAACACCATATATTTT. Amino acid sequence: CATSDPRTGNTIYF.

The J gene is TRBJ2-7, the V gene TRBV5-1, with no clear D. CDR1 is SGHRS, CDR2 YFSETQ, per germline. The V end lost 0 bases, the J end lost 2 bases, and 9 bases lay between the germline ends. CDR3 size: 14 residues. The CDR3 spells CASSLVSGAYEQYF. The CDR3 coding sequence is TGCGCCAGCAGCTTGGTCTCCGGAGCCTACGAGCAGTACTTC.

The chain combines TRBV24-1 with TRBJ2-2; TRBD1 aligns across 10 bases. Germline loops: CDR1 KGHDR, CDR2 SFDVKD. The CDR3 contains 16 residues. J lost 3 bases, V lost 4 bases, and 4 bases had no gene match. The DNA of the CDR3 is TGTGCCACCAGTGACAGACAGGGGGCTGACACCGGGGAGCTGTTTTTT. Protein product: CATSDRQGADTGELFF.

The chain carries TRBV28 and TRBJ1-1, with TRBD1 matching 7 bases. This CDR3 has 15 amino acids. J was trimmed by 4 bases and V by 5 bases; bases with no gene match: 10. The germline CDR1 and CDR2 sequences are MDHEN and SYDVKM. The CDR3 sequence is CASSNEQGMGTEAFF. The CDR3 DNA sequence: TGTGCCAGCAGTAACGAACAGGGGATGGGCACTGAAGCTTTCTTT.

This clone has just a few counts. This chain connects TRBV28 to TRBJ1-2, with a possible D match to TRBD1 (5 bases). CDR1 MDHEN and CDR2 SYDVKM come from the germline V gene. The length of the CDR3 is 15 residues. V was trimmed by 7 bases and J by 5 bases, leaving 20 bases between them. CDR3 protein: CASTPMGQGRYGYTF. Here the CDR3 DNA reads TGTGCCAGCACCCCCATGGGGCAGGGTAGATATGGCTACACCTTC.

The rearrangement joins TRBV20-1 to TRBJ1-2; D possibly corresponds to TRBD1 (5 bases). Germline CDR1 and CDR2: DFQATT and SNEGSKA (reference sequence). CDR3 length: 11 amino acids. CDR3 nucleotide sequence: TGCAGGGTCTCAGGGAACTATGGCTACACCTTC. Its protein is CRVSGNYGYTF.

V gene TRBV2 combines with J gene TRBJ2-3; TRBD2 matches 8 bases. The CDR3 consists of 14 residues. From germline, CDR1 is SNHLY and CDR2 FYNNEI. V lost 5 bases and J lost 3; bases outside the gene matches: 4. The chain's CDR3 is CASSRGTRTDTQYF. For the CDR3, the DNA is TGTGCCAGCAGTCGTGGGACTAGAACAGATACGCAGTATTTT.

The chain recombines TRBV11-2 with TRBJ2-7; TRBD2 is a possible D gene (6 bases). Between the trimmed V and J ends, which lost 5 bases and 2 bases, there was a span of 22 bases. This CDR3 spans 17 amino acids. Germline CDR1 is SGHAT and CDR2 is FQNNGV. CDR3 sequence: CASSAGIYRQRPYEQYF. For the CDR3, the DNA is TGTGCCAGCAGCGCGGGGATATACAGACAGAGACCCTACGAGCAGTACTTC.

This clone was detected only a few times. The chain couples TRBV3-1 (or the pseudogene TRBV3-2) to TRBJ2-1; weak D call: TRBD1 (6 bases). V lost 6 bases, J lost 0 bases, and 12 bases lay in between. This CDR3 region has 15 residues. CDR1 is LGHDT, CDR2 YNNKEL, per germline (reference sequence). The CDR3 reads CASREQGSSYNEQFF. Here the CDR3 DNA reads TGTGCCAGCAGAGAACAGGGTAGCTCCTACAATGAGCAGTTCTTC.

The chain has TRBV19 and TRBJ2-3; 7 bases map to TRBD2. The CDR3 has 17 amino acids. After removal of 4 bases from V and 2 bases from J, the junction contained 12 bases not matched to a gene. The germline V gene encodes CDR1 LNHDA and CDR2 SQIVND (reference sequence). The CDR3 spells CASSTLLMGGDTDTQYF. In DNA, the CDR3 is TGTGCCAGTAGTACCCTCCTTATGGGGGGGGACACAGATACGCAGTATTTT.

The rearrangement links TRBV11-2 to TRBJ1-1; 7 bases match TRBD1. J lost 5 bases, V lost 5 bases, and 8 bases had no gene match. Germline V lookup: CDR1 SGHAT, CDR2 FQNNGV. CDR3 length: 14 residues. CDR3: CASSPDRVRTEAFF. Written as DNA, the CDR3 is TGTGCCAGCAGCCCAGACAGGGTGAGGACTGAAGCTTTCTTT. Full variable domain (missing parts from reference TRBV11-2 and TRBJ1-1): EAGVAQSPRYKIIEKRQSVAFWCNPISGHATLYWYQQILGQGPKLLIQFQNNGVVDDSQLPKDRFSAERLKGVDSTLKIQPAKLEDSAVYLCASSPDRVRTEAFFGQGTRLTVV.

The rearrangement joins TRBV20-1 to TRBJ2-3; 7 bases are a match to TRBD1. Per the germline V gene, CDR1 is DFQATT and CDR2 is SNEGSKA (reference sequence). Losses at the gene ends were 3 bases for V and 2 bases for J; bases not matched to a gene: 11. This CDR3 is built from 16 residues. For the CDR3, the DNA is TGCAGTGCTAGTTTCCCCAGGGGGATCTTCACAGATACGCAGTATTTT. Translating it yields CSASFPRGIFTDTQYF.

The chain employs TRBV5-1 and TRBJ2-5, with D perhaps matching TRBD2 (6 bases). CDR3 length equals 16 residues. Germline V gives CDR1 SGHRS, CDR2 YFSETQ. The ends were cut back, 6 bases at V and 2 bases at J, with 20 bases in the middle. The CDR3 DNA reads TGCGCCAGCACCGAGGGGCAGCGGGTGAGGCAAGAGACCCAGTACTTC. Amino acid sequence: CASTEGQRVRQETQYF.

The CDR3 DNA sequence: TGTGCCAGCAGCCGCCAGCTCGGGACTTACACAGATACGCAGTATTTT. Residues: CASSRQLGTYTDTQYF. V usage is TRBV7-9 and J usage is TRBJ2-3; maybe TRBD2 (6 bases). The CDR3 spans 16 residues. CDR1 and CDR2 (germline): SEHNR, FQNEAQ (reference sequence). The V gene lost 5 bases and the J gene lost 2 bases, with 17 bases spanning the gap.

The CDR3 is CASSYSWQGGDIQYF. The CDR3 DNA is TGTGCCAGCAGTTACTCGTGGCAGGGTGGAGACATTCAGTACTTC. The genes are TRBV6-5 and TRBJ2-4; perhaps TRBD1 as D (5 bases). Germline CDR1 is MNHEY and CDR2 is SVGAGI. V was trimmed by 0 bases and J by 8 bases, leaving 14 bases between them. This CDR3 region has 15 residues.

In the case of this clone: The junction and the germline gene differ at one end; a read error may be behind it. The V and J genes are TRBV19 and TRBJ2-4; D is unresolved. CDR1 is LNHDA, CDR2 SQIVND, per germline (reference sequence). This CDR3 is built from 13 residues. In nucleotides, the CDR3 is TGTGTCAGTTCACTCCTAGCCAAAAACATTCAGTACTTC. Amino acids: CVSSLLAKNIQYF.

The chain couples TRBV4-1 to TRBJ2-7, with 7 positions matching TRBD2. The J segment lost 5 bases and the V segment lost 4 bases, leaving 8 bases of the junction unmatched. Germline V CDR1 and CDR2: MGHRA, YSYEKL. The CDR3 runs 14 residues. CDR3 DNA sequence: TGCGCCAGCAGCCGAGTCGGGGGGACTCACGAGCAGTACTTC. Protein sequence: CASSRVGGTHEQYF.

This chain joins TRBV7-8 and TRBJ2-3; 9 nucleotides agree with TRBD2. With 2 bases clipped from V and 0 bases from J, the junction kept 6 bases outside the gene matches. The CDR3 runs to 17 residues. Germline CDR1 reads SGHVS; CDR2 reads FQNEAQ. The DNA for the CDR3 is TGTGCCAGCAGCTTATTGCCGGGACTAGCAAGCACAGATACGCAGTATTTT. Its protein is CASSLLPGLASTDTQYF.

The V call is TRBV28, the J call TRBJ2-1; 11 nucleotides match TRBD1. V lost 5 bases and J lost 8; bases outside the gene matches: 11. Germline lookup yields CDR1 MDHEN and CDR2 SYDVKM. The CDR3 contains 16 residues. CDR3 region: CASSLPPRTGGYEQFF. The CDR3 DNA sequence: TGTGCCAGCAGTCTTCCACCTCGGACAGGGGGCTATGAGCAGTTCTTC.

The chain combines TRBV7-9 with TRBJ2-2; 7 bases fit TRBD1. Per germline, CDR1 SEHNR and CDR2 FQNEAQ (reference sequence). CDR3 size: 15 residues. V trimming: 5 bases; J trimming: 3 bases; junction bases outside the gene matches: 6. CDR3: CASSLHQGDTGELFF. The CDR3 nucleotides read TGTGCCAGCAGCCTTCACCAGGGGGACACCGGGGAGCTGTTTTTT.

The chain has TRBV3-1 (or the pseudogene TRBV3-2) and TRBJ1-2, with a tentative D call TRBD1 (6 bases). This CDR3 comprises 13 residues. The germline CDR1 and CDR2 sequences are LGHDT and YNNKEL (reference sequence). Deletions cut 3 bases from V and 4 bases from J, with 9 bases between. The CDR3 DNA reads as TGTGCCAGCAGCCATGGGACACCCTATGGCTACACCTTC. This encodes CASSHGTPYGYTF.

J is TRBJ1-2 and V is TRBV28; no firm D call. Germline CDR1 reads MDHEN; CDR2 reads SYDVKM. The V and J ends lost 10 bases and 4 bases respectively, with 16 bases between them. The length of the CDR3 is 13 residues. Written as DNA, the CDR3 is TGTGCCACCCAAACCGACACCCTCTATGGCTACACCTTC. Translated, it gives CATQTDTLYGYTF.

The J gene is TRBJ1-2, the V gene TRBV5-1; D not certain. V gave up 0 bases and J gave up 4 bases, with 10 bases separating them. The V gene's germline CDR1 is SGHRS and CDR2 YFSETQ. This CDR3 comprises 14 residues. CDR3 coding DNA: TGCGCCAGCAGCTTGGTCGACGGGGTCTATGGCTACACCTTC. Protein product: CASSLVDGVYGYTF.